Below, 15 T cell receptor beta chains from the same sample are listed, as sequenced in a study of T-cell memory formation after mild COVID-19. TCRdb re-called the 5' RACE reads with MiXCR, one entry per CDR3 protein. The sample holds 350,000 to 450,000 distinct CDR3 sequences, 28% seen once. Sequenced input: PBMCs or a T cell subset sorted from them (not recorded which). These TCRs come from an adult woman who had mild COVID-19 (a few samples of this study predate the infection). Cell type and time point are not known.

The rearrangement joins TRBV2 to TRBJ2-2; a weak D match, TRBD2 (6 bases). Trimming pared 2 bases from V and 7 bases from J, leaving 11 bases between. CDR1 is SNHLY and CDR2 is FYNNEI in the germline V gene. The CDR3 consists of 14 residues. Written as DNA, the CDR3 is TGTGCCAGCAGTGAAATGGTAGCGGACGGGGAGCTGTTTTTT. It yields the protein CASSEMVADGELFF.

The chain is built from TRBV7-9 and TRBJ1-1; D ambiguous. Germline CDR1 is SEHNR and CDR2 is FQNEAQ (reference sequence). Between the trimmed V and J ends, which lost 7 bases and 11 bases, there was a span of 29 bases. The CDR3 is 16 residues long. The CDR3, as DNA: TGTGCCAGCACCATTCCACTATATGGGGAAACGTACAAGGCTTTCTTT. It translates to CASTIPLYGETYKAFF.

This clonotype was recorded a few times. V usage is TRBV30 and J usage is TRBJ2-5; no clear D. This CDR3 is built from 13 residues. Trimming removed 0 bases from V and 5 bases from J, with 10 bases in between. Germline assignment: CDR1 GTSNPN and CDR2 SVGIG (reference sequence). DNA of the CDR3: TGTGCCTGGAGTGTACGTGTGCGGGAGACCCAGTACTTC. The encoded protein is CAWSVRVRETQYF.

The chain recombines TRBV7-9 with TRBJ2-3; perhaps TRBD2 as D (5 bases). The CDR3 runs 15 residues. V dropped 1 base and J dropped 2 bases, with 10 bases sitting between them. Per the germline V gene, CDR1 is SEHNR and CDR2 is FQNEAQ (reference sequence). The CDR3 loop reads CASSLVLGDTDTQYF. In DNA form, the CDR3 reads TGTGCCAGCAGCTTAGTTCTCGGGGACACAGATACGCAGTATTTT.

The chain has TRBV4-3 and TRBJ2-1, with 7 bases identical to TRBD1. The length of the CDR3 is 13 residues. CDR1 LGHNA and CDR2 YSLEER come from the germline V gene. The trim removed 3 bases at V and 9 bases at J, leaving 5 bases unmatched. CDR3 sequence: CASSHGTGAEQFF. The DNA for the CDR3 is TGCGCCAGCAGCCACGGTACAGGGGCTGAGCAGTTCTTC.

This clonotype appeared a few times. V usage is TRBV7-6 and J usage is TRBJ2-2, with TRBD1 matching over 8 bases. Germline CDR1 SGHVS, CDR2 FNYEAQ. The CDR3 covers 15 residues. V trimming: 6 bases; J trimming: 4 bases; junction bases outside the gene matches: 7. The CDR3 nucleotides are TGTGCCAGCAGATCGACAGGGGAGGTCACCGGGGAGCTGTTTTTT. It yields the protein CASRSTGEVTGELFF.

The V gene is TRBV23-1, the J gene TRBJ2-3, with TRBD2 identical over 14 bases. TRBV23-1 is recorded as an ORF, its role being uncertain. V shed 7 bases, J shed 3 bases, and the junction held 12 bases outside the gene matches. This CDR3 comprises 18 residues. CDR3 residues: CASKSGTSGSRGTDTQYF. The CDR3 nucleotides are TGCGCCAGCAAGTCGGGGACTAGCGGGAGTAGAGGGACAGATACGCAGTATTTT.

The chain carries TRBV23-1 and TRBJ2-5, with D unclear. TRBV23-1 is sorted into the ORF group, with uncertain function. This CDR3 is built from 11 residues. Trimming removed 7 bases from V and 13 bases from J, with 16 bases in between. CDR3 DNA sequence: TGCGCCAGCACTCAGACACCTGCCGGGTACTTC. Protein: CASTQTPAGYF.

This clonotype was seen only a few times. The rearrangement joins TRBV29-1 to TRBJ2-5; 9 positions match TRBD1. Germline V lookup: CDR1 SQVTM, CDR2 ANQGSEA. V was pared by 4 bases and J by 0 bases, with 12 bases of the junction left unmatched. The CDR3 extends over 17 amino acids. As DNA, the CDR3 is TGCAGCGTTGTCGGGGCCGGGGACAGGGCTTACCAAGAGACCCAGTACTTC. Translation gives CSVVGAGDRAYQETQYF.

This chain connects TRBV6-5 to TRBJ2-2; possible D gene TRBD2, 6 bases. Germline lookup yields CDR1 MNHEY and CDR2 SVGAGI. The CDR3 has 17 residues. The V gene lost 5 bases and the J gene lost 2 bases, with 18 bases spanning the gap. CDR3 sequence reads: CASSLLPSEYNTGELFF. The DNA of the CDR3 is TGTGCCAGCAGTCTACTTCCTAGCGAGTACAACACCGGGGAGCTGTTTTTT.

The V and J genes are TRBV5-4 and TRBJ2-5, with TRBD2 as a possible D gene (7 bases). Trimming left V 6 bases short and J 3 bases short, with 24 bases between. The CDR3 contains 17 residues. Germline-derived CDR1 and CDR2 are SGHNT and YYREEE (reference sequence). The CDR3 is CASNPPGARLAEETQYF. The CDR3 DNA is TGTGCCAGCAATCCCCCAGGGGCCAGGCTAGCGGAAGAGACCCAGTACTTC.

The chain links TRBV20-1 to TRBJ2-3, with a possible D match to TRBD1 (5 bases). Germline V gene lookup returns CDR1 DFQATT and CDR2 SNEGSKA (reference sequence). The CDR3 sequence is 12 residues long. Written as DNA, the CDR3 is TGCAGCGCCGCCAGGGAAACAGATACGCAGTATTTT. Its translation: CSAARETDTQYF.

This clonotype was found a few times. CDR3 amino acids: CASSQDRTGSGSPLHF. The CDR3 coding sequence is TGCGCCAGCAGCCAAGATAGGACAGGGAGCGGTTCACCCCTCCACTTT. This chain joins TRBV4-3 and TRBJ1-6; 8 bases fit TRBD1. The J segment lost 9 bases and the V segment lost 0 bases, leaving 7 bases of the junction unmatched. There are 16 residues in the CDR3. Germline V CDR1 and CDR2: LGHNA, YSLEER.

This clonotype was picked up a small number of times. The genes are TRBV7-2 and TRBJ2-2; 12 nucleotides agree with TRBD1. Trimming cost V 4 bases and J 4 bases; bases outside gene matches: 4. The CDR3 consists of 16 residues. Germline CDR1 is SGHTA and CDR2 is FQGNSA. CDR3 region: CASSWPGQGATGELFF. The DNA for the CDR3 is TGTGCCAGCAGCTGGCCGGGACAGGGGGCCACCGGGGAGCTGTTTTTT.

J is TRBJ1-3 and V is TRBV20-1; D may be TRBD1 (6 bases). Germline V lookup: CDR1 DFQATT, CDR2 SNEGSKA (reference sequence). The CDR3 totals 14 residues. The germline V and J ends were trimmed by 4 bases and 4 bases, with 14 bases remaining between them. The CDR3 region is CSATLVGAGNTIYF. CDR3 coding DNA: TGCAGTGCTACCCTAGTGGGGGCGGGAAACACCATATATTTT.